Each of the 18 T cell receptor beta chains below was sequenced from the same sample in a study of T cell responses to AZD1222 COVID-19 vaccine. Libraries were prepared by immunoSEQ multiplex PCR; TCRdb keeps only in-frame clonotypes and omits some of them. The data show fewer than 100,000 clones, with roughly 90% seen just once and roughly 15% held by the top ten. The sample in question was peripheral blood, obtained 28 days after the second AZD1222 dose. The receptors were gathered from an adult who received the AZD1222 COVID-19 vaccine.

The chain joins TRBV6-5 to TRBJ1-1; 9 bases are a match to TRBD1. CDR3 length: 13 residues. The ends lost 10 bases at V and 3 bases at J; junction bases unmatched: 6. CDR1 and CDR2 (germline): MNHEY, SVGAGI. The DNA of the CDR3 is TGTGCCATCTCGGACAGGGGACACACTGAAGCTTTCTTT. Amino acid sequence: CAISDRGHTEAFF.

The CDR3: CASGGWDRGNEQYF. The CDR3 nucleotides read TGCGCCAGCGGAGGATGGGACAGGGGTAACGAGCAGTACTTC. The J gene is TRBJ2-7, the V gene TRBV10-2, with 10 bases lining up with TRBD1. The CDR3 length is 14 residues. CDR1 and CDR2 from the germline V gene are WSHSY and SAAADI. The ends lost 8 bases at V and 5 bases at J; junction bases unmatched: 9.

In this sample, this clone turned up a few times. The rearrangement uses TRBV6-1 and TRBJ2-7, with 14 bases identical to TRBD2. V dropped 3 bases and J dropped 3; count of bases not matched to a gene: 7. This CDR3 contains 17 residues. Germline V gene sequence: CDR1 MNHNS, CDR2 SASEGT. The CDR3 DNA reads as TGTGCCAGCAGTGACTTCGGGACTAGCGGGAGACTCTACGAGCAGTACTTC. Translating it yields CASSDFGTSGRLYEQYF.

The chain carries TRBV29-1 and TRBJ1-2; D might be TRBD1 (5 bases). Germline CDR1 reads SQVTM; CDR2 reads ANQGSEA. V was trimmed by 7 bases and J by 8 bases, leaving 20 bases between them. CDR3 length: 13 amino acids. This CDR3 reads CSALQTGRDGYTF. CDR3 nucleotides: TGCAGCGCCCTTCAAACGGGAAGGGACGGCTACACCTTC.

V and J are TRBV3-1 (or the pseudogene TRBV3-2) and TRBJ2-1, with D possibly being TRBD2 (5 bases). The CDR3 is 14 amino acids. The germline V gene has CDR1 LGHDT and CDR2 YNNKEL (reference sequence). Trimming shortened V by 0 bases and J by 4 bases, and 7 bases separated the two germline ends. This CDR3 reads CASSQDRGYNEQFF. Here the CDR3 DNA reads TGTGCCAGCAGCCAAGATCGGGGTTACAATGAGCAGTTCTTC.

This clone was counted once. This chain uses TRBV7-9 with TRBJ1-2, with D uncertain. The V gene lost 1 base and the J gene lost 4 bases, with 10 bases spanning the gap. In germline, CDR1 is SEHNR, CDR2 FQNEAQ (reference sequence). This CDR3 contains 14 residues. CDR3 DNA sequence: TGTGCCAGCAGCTTAGTCCAGGCCGGCTATGGCTACACCTTC. Translating it yields CASSLVQAGYGYTF.

This chain links TRBV28 with TRBJ1-5; weak D call: TRBD1 (5 bases). CDR1 and CDR2 from the germline V gene are MDHEN and SYDVKM. The CDR3 length is 17 residues. V lost 8 bases, J lost 0 bases, and 20 bases lay in between. The DNA of the CDR3 is TGTGCCAGCGGGGGTCCGGGGGTGGCCTATAGCAATCAGCCCCAGCATTTT. This sequence encodes CASGGPGVAYSNQPQHF.

This chain links TRBV6-5 with TRBJ1-5, with 7 nucleotides matching TRBD1. V dropped 7 bases and J dropped 6; count of bases not matched to a gene: 3. Germline assignment: CDR1 MNHEY and CDR2 SVGAGI. The CDR3 contains 12 residues. DNA of the CDR3: TGTGCCAGCACGACAGGGTTTCAGCCCCAGCATTTT. As protein: CASTTGFQPQHF.

The chain couples TRBV7-6 to TRBJ2-3, with 14 bases fitting TRBD2. The CDR3 runs 21 residues. Germline lookup yields CDR1 SGHVS and CDR2 FNYEAQ. V was pared by 1 base and J by 2 bases, with 14 bases of the junction left unmatched. The CDR3 protein is CASSLEAPRLAGGGNTDTQYF. CDR3 nucleotides: TGTGCCAGCAGCTTAGAGGCCCCCCGACTAGCGGGAGGGGGGAACACAGATACGCAGTATTTT. Full variable domain (missing parts from reference TRBV7-6 and TRBJ2-3): GAGVSQSPRYKVTKRGQDVALRCDPISGHVSLYWYRQALGQGPEFLTYFNYEAQQDKSGLPNDRFSAERPEGSISTLTIQRTEQRDSAMYRCASSLEAPRLAGGGNTDTQYFGPGTRLTVL.

The V gene is TRBV7-9, the J gene TRBJ1-1; D gene uncertain. The CDR3 runs to 12 residues. Per the germline V gene, CDR1 is SEHNR and CDR2 is FQNEAQ (reference sequence). Between the trimmed V and J ends, which lost 5 bases and 9 bases, there was a span of 13 bases. CDR3 DNA: TGTGCCAGCAGCACATCGACGGAGAAAGCTTTCTTT. As protein: CASSTSTEKAFF.

This chain links TRBV15 with TRBJ2-2; 7 nucleotides agree with TRBD2. In germline, CDR1 is LNHNV, CDR2 YYDKDF (reference sequence). The CDR3 is made up of 16 amino acids. V lost 3 bases and J lost 0; bases outside the gene matches: 4. Written as DNA, the CDR3 is TGTGCCACCAGCAGTCCCCTAGCGGCGAACACCGGGGAGCTGTTTTTT. This codes for CATSSPLAANTGELFF.

J is TRBJ1-1 and V is TRBV5-4, with a tentative D call TRBD1 (5 bases). This CDR3 spans 16 amino acids. Germline lookup yields CDR1 SGHNT and CDR2 YYREEE (reference sequence). V lost 4 bases and J lost 1, with 17 bases in between. The chain's CDR3 is CASSPRQIWPNTEAFF. The CDR3, as DNA: TGTGCCAGCAGCCCCAGACAGATCTGGCCGAACACTGAAGCTTTCTTT.

The V gene is TRBV21-1, the J gene TRBJ2-7; TRBD1 is the table's D call and was not checked against the DNA. TRBV21-1 is a listed pseudogene. The CDR3 sequence is 18 residues long. Here the CDR3 DNA reads TGTGCCAGCAGCAGGGCCTCGATAGTTCCTCAAGCCCCATACGAGCAGTACTTC. Translating gives CASSRASIVPQAPYEQYF.

The J gene is TRBJ2-7, the V gene TRBV7-9, with D unresolved. CDR1 is SEHNR, CDR2 FQNEAQ, per germline (reference sequence). V was cut by 5 bases and J by 1 base, with 9 bases left in between. The CDR3 runs 13 residues. CDR3 protein: CASSRLTSYEQYF. CDR3 nucleotides: TGTGCCAGCAGCCGACTCACATCCTACGAGCAGTACTTC.

The rearrangement joins TRBV27 to TRBJ1-3; 8 positions match TRBD1. The CDR3 totals 15 residues. V shed 6 bases, J shed 4 bases, and the junction held 8 bases outside the gene matches. Germline V gene sequence: CDR1 MNHEY, CDR2 SMNVEV (reference sequence). This chain's CDR3 is CASRQGATGGNTIYF. The CDR3 DNA reads as TGTGCCAGCAGGCAGGGGGCGACGGGAGGAAACACCATATATTTT.

This clone was detected once. In DNA form, the CDR3 reads TGTGCCAGCAGTCCCTCCTCCTACGAGCAGTACTTC. Its translation: CASSPSSYEQYF. The V call is TRBV6-6, the J call TRBJ2-7; D ambiguous. V lost 5 bases and J lost 0, with 5 bases in between. The CDR3 runs 12 residues. Germline CDR1 MNHNY, CDR2 SVGAGI (reference sequence).

The rearrangement joins TRBV5-1 to TRBJ1-4, with 7 bases identical to TRBD1. From germline, CDR1 is SGHRS and CDR2 YFSETQ. CDR3 size: 12 residues. Trimming removed 9 bases from V and 6 bases from J; junction bases left unmatched: 5. The CDR3 protein is CATKGADEKLFF. For the CDR3, the DNA is TGCGCCACCAAGGGGGCCGATGAAAAACTGTTTTTT.

The chain carries TRBV6-4 and TRBJ2-2, with 8 bases lining up with TRBD2. The CDR3 runs to 15 residues. CDR1 and CDR2 (germline): MRHNA, SNTAGT. V lost 8 bases, J lost 2 bases, and 7 bases stayed unmatched. The CDR3 is CASSSAGGNTGELFF. As DNA, the CDR3 is TGTGCCAGCTCGTCGGCGGGAGGAAACACCGGGGAGCTGTTTTTT.